This T cell receptor beta chain was identified in a study of blood T cell repertoires in COVID-19. In the study overall: The origin of the acute and convalescent COVID-19 samples was the United States, Italy and Spain.

Germline CDR1 reads MNHEY; CDR2 reads SVGAGI. The CDR3 is 15 amino acids. Trimming removed 6 bases from V and 4 bases from J; junction bases left unmatched: 5. Produced via immunoSEQ multiplex PCR; TCRdb's table is partial and in-frame only. The data hold approximately 50,000 clones, with 90% observed a single time. This TCR was recovered from a human donor in a cohort sampled during active COVID-19. The sample was peripheral blood. V is TRBV6-5 and J is TRBJ1-5; TRBD1 matches 11 bases. This CDR3 is CASRGTGGSNQPQHF. Written as DNA, the CDR3 is TGTGCCAGCAGGGGGACAGGGGGTAGTAATCAGCCCCAGCATTTT.